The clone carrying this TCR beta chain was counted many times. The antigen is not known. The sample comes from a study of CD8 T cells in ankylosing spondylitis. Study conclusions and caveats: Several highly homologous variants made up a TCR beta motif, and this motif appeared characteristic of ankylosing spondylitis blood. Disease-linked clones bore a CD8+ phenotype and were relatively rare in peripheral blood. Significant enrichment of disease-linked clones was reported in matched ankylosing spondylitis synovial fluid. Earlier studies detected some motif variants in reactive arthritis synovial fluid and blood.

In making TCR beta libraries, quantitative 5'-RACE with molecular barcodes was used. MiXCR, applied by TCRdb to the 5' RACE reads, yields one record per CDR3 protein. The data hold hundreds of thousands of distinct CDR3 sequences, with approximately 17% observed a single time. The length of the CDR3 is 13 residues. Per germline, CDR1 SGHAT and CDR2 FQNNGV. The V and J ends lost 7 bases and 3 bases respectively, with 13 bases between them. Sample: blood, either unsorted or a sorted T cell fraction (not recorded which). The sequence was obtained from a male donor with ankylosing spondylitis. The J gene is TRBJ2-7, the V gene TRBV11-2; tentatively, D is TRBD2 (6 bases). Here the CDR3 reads CASTKDGGYEQYF. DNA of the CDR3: TGTGCCAGCACCAAAGACGGGGGCTACGAGCAGTACTTC.